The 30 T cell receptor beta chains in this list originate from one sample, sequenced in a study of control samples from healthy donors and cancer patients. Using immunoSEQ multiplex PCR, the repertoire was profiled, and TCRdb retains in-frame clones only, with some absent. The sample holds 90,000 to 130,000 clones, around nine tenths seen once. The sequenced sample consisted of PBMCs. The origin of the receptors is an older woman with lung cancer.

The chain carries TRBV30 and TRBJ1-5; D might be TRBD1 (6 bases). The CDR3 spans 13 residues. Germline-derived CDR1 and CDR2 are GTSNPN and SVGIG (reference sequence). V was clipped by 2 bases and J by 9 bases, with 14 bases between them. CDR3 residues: CAWSIGGRGPQHF. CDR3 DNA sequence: TGTGCCTGGAGTATCGGGGGGCGTGGGCCCCAGCATTTT.

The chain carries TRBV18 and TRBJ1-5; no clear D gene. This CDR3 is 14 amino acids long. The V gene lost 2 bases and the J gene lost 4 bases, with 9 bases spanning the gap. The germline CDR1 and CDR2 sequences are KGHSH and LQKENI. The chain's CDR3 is CASSPFRENQPQHF. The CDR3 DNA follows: TGTGCCAGCTCACCATTTAGGGAGAATCAGCCCCAGCATTTT.

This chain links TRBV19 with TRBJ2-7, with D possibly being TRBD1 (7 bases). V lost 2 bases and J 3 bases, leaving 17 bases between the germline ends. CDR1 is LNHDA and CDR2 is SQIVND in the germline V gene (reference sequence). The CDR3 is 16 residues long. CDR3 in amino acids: CASSINGSGGSYEQYF. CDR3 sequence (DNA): TGTGCCAGTAGTATAAATGGGTCAGGGGGGAGCTACGAGCAGTACTTC. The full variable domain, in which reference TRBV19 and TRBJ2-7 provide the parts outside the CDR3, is DGGITQSPKYLFRKEGQNVTLSCEQNLNHDAMYWYRQDPGQGLRLIYYSQIVNDFQKGDIAEGYSVSREKKESFPLTVTSAQKNPTAFYLCASSINGSGGSYEQYFGPGTRLTVT.

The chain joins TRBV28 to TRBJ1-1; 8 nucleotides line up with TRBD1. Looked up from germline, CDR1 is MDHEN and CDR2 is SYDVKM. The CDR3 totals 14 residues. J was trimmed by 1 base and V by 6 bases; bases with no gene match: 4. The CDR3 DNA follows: TGTGCCAGCAGACCCGGACAGGGGAACACTGAAGCTTTCTTT. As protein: CASRPGQGNTEAFF.

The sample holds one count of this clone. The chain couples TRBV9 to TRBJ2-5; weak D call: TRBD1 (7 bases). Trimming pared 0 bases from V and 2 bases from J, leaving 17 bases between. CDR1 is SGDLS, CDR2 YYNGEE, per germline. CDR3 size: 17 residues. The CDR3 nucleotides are TGTGCCAGCAGCGTAGCCCCCCAGGGGGGAATACAAGAGACCCAGTACTTC. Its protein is CASSVAPQGGIQETQYF.

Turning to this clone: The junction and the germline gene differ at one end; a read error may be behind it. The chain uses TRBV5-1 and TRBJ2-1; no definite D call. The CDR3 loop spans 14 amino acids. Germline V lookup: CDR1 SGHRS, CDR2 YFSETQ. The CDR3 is CASNVVGSSNEQFF. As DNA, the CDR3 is TGCGCCAGCAACGTTGTTGGGTCCTCCAATGAGCAGTTCTTC. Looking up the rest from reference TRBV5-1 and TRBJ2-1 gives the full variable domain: KAGVTQTPRYLIKTRGQQVTLSCSPISGHRSVSWYQQTPGQGLQFLFEYFSETQRNKGNFPGRFSGRQFSNSRSEMNVSTLELGDSALYLCASNVVGSSNEQFFGPGTRLTVL.

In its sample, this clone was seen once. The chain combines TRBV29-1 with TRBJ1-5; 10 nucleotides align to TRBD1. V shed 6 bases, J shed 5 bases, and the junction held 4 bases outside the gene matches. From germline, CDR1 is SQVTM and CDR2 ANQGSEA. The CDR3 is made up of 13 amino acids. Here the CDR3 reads CSVGDRGHQPQHF. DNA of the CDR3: TGCAGCGTCGGGGACAGGGGCCATCAGCCCCAGCATTTT.

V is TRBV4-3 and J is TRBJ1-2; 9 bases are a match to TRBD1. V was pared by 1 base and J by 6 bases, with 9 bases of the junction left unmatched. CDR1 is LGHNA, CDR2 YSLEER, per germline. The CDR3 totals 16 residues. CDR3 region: CASSQGPPGTGNGYTF. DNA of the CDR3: TGCGCCAGCAGCCAAGGACCCCCCGGGACAGGGAATGGCTACACCTTC.

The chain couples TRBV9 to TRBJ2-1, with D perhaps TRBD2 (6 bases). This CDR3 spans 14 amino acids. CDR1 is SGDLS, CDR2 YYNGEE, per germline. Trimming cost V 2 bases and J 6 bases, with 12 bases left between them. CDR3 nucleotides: TGTGCCAGCAGCGTTGCCGGGACTCTCAATGAGCAGTTCTTC. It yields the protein CASSVAGTLNEQFF. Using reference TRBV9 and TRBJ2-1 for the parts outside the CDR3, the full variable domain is DSGVTQTPKHLITATGQRVTLRCSPRSGDLSVYWYQQSLDQGLQFLIQYYNGEERAKGNILERFSAQQFPDLHSELNLSSLELGDSALYFCASSVAGTLNEQFFGPGTRLTVL.

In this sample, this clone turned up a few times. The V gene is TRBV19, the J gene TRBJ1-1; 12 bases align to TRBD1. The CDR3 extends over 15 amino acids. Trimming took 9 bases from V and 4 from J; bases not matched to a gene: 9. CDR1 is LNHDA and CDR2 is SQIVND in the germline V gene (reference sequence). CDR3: CASGTGGLPPTEAFF. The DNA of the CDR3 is TGTGCCAGCGGGACAGGGGGCCTCCCCCCCACTGAAGCTTTCTTT.

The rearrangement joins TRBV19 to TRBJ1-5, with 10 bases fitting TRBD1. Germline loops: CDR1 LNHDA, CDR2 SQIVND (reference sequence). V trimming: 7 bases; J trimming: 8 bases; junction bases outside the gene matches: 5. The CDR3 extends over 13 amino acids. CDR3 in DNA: TGTGCCAGTATCCGGGACAGGGGTGAGCCCCAGCATTTT. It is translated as CASIRDRGEPQHF. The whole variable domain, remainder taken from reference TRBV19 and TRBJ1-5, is DGGITQSPKYLFRKEGQNVTLSCEQNLNHDAMYWYRQDPGQGLRLIYYSQIVNDFQKGDIAEGYSVSREKKESFPLTVTSAQKNPTAFYLCASIRDRGEPQHFGDGTRLSIL.

CDR3 nucleotide sequence: TGTGCCAGCAGTGAGGGACTAGCGGGGGGGCCCTACGAGCAGTACTTC. It yields the protein CASSEGLAGGPYEQYF. This rearrangement joins TRBV2 to TRBJ2-7; 16 bases line up with TRBD2. The germline V gene has CDR1 SNHLY and CDR2 FYNNEI. The CDR3 is made up of 16 amino acids. V shed 3 bases and J 2 bases; nucleotides not matched to a gene: 1.

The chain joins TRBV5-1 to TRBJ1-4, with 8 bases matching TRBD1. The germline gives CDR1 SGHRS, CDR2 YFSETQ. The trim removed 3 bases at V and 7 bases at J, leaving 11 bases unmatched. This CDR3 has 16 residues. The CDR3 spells CASSWGQAVDSEKLFF. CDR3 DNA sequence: TGCGCCAGCAGCTGGGGACAGGCCGTAGATAGTGAAAAACTGTTTTTT.

The CDR3 DNA is TGTGCCAGCCAGGAATACACCATATATTTT. This codes for CASQEYTIYF. The chain couples TRBV2 to TRBJ1-3; D unclear. Germline CDR1 and CDR2: SNHLY and FYNNEI. CDR3 length equals 10 residues. Trimming took off 8 bases at V and 8 bases at J, with 7 bases between the two ends.

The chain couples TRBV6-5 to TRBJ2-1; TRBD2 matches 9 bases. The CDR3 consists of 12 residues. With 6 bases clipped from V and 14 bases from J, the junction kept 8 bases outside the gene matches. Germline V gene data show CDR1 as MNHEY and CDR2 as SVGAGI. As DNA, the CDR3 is TGTGCCAGCAGGGCTAGCGGGATAGTAGAGTTCTTC. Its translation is CASRASGIVEFF.

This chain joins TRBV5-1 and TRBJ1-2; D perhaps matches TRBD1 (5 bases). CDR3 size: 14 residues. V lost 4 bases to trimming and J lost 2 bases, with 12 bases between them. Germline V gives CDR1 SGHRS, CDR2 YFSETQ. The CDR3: CASSPSGQNYGYTF. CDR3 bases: TGCGCCAGCAGCCCTTCAGGGCAGAACTATGGCTACACCTTC.

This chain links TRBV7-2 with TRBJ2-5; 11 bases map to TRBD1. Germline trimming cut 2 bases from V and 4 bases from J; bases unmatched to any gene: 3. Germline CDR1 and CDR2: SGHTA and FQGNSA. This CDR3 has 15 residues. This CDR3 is CASSLRTGGRETQYF. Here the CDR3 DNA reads TGTGCCAGCAGCTTAAGGACAGGGGGCAGAGAGACCCAGTACTTC.

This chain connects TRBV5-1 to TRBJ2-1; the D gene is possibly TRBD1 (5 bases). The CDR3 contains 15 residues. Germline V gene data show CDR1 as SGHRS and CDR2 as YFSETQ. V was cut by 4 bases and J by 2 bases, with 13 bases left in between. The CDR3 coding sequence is TGCGCCAGCAGCCCCCCGGCAGGGCCCTACAATGAGCAGTTCTTC. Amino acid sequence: CASSPPAGPYNEQFF.

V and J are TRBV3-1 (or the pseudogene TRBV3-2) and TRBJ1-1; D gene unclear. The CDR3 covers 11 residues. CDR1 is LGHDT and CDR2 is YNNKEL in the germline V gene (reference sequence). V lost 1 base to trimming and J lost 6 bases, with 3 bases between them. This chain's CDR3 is CASSQGAEAFF. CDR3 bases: TGTGCCAGCAGCCAAGGGGCTGAAGCTTTCTTT.

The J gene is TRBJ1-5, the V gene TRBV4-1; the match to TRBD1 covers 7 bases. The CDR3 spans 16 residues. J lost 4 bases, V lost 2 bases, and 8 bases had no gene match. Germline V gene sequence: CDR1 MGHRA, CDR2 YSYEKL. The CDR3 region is CASSQPSGQNNQPQHF. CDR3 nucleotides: TGCGCCAGCAGCCAACCGTCGGGACAGAATAATCAGCCCCAGCATTTT.

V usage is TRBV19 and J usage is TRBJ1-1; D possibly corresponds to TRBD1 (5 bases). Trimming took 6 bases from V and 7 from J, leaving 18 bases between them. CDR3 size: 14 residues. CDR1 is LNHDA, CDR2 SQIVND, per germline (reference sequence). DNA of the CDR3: TGTGCCAGTAGAGAGAGGCAGGGTTTAGTTGAAGCTTTCTTT. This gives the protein CASRERQGLVEAFF.

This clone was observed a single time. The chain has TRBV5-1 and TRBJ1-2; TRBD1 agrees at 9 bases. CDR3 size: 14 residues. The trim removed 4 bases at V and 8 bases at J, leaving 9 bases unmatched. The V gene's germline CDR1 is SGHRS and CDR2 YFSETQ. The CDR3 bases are TGCGCCAGCAGCGTTGAACAGGGGGCGACAGGCTACACCTTC. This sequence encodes CASSVEQGATGYTF.

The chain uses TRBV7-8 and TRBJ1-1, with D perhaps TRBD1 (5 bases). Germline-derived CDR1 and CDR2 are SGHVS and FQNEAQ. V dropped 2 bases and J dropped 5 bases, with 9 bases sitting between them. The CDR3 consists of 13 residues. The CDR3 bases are TGTGCCAGCAGCTTAAACGGGGGGACTGAAGCTTTCTTT. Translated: CASSLNGGTEAFF.

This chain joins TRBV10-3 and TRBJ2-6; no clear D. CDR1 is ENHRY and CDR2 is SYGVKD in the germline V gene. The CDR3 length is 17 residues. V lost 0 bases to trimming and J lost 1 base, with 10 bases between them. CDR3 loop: CAISESTGSSGANVLTF. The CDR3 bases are TGTGCCATCAGTGAGTCGACGGGTAGTTCTGGGGCCAACGTCCTGACTTTC.

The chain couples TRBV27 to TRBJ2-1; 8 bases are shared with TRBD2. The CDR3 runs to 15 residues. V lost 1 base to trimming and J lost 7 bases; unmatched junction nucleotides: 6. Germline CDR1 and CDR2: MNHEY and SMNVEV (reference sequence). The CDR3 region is CASSLFGGRINEQFF. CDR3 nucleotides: TGTGCCAGCAGTTTATTTGGCGGGAGGATAAATGAGCAGTTCTTC.

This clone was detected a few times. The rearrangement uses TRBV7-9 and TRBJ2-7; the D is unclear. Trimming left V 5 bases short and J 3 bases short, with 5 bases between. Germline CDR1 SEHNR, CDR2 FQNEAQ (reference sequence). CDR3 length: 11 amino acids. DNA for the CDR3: TGTGCCAGCAGCCCACTCTACGAGCAGTACTTC. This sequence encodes CASSPLYEQYF.

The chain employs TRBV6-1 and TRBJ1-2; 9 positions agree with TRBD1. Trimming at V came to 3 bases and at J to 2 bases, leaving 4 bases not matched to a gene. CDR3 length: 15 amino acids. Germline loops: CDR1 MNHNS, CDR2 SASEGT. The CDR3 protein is CASSDPGQGNYGYTF. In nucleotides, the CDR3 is TGTGCCAGCAGTGATCCGGGACAGGGCAACTATGGCTACACCTTC.

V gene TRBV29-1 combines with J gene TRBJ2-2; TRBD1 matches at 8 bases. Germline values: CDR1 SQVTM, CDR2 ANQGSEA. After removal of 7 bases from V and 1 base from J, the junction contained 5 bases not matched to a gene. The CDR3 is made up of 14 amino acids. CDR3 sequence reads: CSATGTGNTGELFF. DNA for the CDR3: TGCAGCGCCACCGGGACAGGGAACACCGGGGAGCTGTTTTTT.

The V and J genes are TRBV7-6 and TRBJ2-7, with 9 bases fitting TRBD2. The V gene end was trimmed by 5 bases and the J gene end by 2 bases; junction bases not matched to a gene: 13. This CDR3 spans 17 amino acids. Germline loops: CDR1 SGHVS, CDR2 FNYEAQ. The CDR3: CASSPNPSGIKAYEQYF. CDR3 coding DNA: TGTGCCAGCAGCCCAAATCCTAGCGGGATAAAAGCCTACGAGCAGTACTTC.

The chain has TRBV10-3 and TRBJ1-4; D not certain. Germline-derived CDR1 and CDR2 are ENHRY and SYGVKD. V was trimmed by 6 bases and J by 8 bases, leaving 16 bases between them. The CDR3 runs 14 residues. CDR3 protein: CAISGRGREEKLFF. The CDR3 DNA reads TGTGCCATCAGCGGTCGCGGGCGCGAGGAAAAACTGTTTTTT.